These 23 T cell receptor beta chains came from one sample sequenced in a study of T cell responses to AZD1222 COVID-19 vaccine. Clones were sequenced by immunoSEQ multiplex PCR, and TCRdb holds only the in-frame ones, with some missing. The repertoire consists of tens of thousands of clones, with around 88% occurring once and the leading ten covering around 10%. The specimen comprised peripheral blood, sampled 28 days after the second AZD1222 dose. The receptor set was obtained from an adult who received the AZD1222 COVID-19 vaccine.

This clone has a single count. This chain uses TRBV12-5 with TRBJ2-5, with TRBD1 matching 10 bases. This CDR3 comprises 13 residues. CDR1 is LGHNT and CDR2 is FRNRAP in the germline V gene. V shed 6 bases, J shed 5 bases, and the junction held 3 bases outside the gene matches. The CDR3 bases are TGTGCTAGTGGACCGGACAGGGGGGAGACCCAGTACTTC. It specifies CASGPDRGETQYF.

This clone was observed a handful of times. The CDR3 reads CASSVVGGPNNEQFF. CDR3 coding DNA: TGTGCCAGCAGCGTAGTCGGGGGGCCTAACAATGAGCAGTTCTTC. This chain joins TRBV9 and TRBJ2-1, with D tentatively TRBD2 (7 bases). The CDR3 is 15 residues long. Germline V gene lookup returns CDR1 SGDLS and CDR2 YYNGEE. V shed 0 bases and J shed 5 bases, with 12 bases lying between them.

J is TRBJ1-6 and V is TRBV7-3; D gene ambiguous. The CDR3 sequence is 15 residues long. Germline V gives CDR1 SGHTA, CDR2 FQGTGA. The V end was cut by 5 bases, the J end by 6 bases, with 14 bases between. As DNA, the CDR3 is TGTGCCAGCAGCCCCCGGATGGTGATTAATTCACCCCTCCACTTT. Translating gives CASSPRMVINSPLHF.

The chain employs TRBV6-5 and TRBJ1-2; D not certain. The germline V and J ends were trimmed by 0 bases and 2 bases, with 7 bases remaining between them. The CDR3 extends over 14 amino acids. CDR1 MNHEY and CDR2 SVGAGI come from the germline V gene. CDR3 DNA: TGTGCCAGCAGTTACTCGGGTGGGAACTATGGCTACACCTTC. Encoded protein: CASSYSGGNYGYTF.

V gene TRBV24-1 combines with J gene TRBJ2-5; 10 positions match TRBD1. Germline V gene lookup returns CDR1 KGHDR and CDR2 SFDVKD. J was trimmed by 2 bases and V by 3 bases; bases with no gene match: 2. The CDR3 spans 15 residues. In DNA form, the CDR3 reads TGTGCCACCAGTGATGGACAGGGGGTGCAAGAGACCCAGTACTTC. It encodes CATSDGQGVQETQYF.

This clone occurred a few times. The CDR3 sequence: CASSRTAQETQYF. The CDR3 nucleotides read TGTGCCAGTAGTAGGACAGCCCAAGAGACCCAGTACTTC. The chain carries TRBV19 and TRBJ2-5, with D possibly being TRBD1 (6 bases). The CDR3 extends over 13 amino acids. V lost 4 bases to trimming and J lost 1 base, with 7 bases between them. Germline V lookup: CDR1 LNHDA, CDR2 SQIVND (reference sequence).

The chain carries TRBV18 and TRBJ2-1, with D tentatively TRBD1 (5 bases). This CDR3 is 13 amino acids long. The germline gives CDR1 KGHSH, CDR2 LQKENI. Trimming stripped 5 bases from V and 2 bases from J, with 7 bases between. CDR3 amino acids: CASSTTAYNEQFF. The CDR3 DNA reads as TGTGCCAGCTCAACGACAGCCTACAATGAGCAGTTCTTC.

This sequence joins TRBV6-5 and TRBJ1-2; no reliable D call. Germline V gene data show CDR1 as MNHEY and CDR2 as SVGAGI. The CDR3 loop spans 12 amino acids. With 6 bases removed from V and 8 bases from J, the gap between germline ends came to 13 bases. The CDR3 nucleotides are TGTGCCAGCAGGGACCTCGGGGAAGGCTACACCTTC. Translated, it gives CASRDLGEGYTF.

In nucleotides, the CDR3 is TGCGCCAGCAGCCAAGAAGAAGATTTCAGCTCCTACAATGAGCAGTTCTTC. It yields the protein CASSQEEDFSSYNEQFF. V and J are TRBV4-3 and TRBJ2-1; D is uncertain. The length of the CDR3 is 17 residues. Trimming removed 0 bases at V and 0 bases at J, with 12 bases between. Germline values: CDR1 LGHNA, CDR2 YSLEER.

V gene TRBV5-1 combines with J gene TRBJ1-1; no clear D gene. V was cut by 6 bases and J by 4 bases, with 4 bases left in between. Per germline, CDR1 SGHRS and CDR2 YFSETQ. CDR3 length: 10 residues. The CDR3 DNA reads as TGCGCCAGCAAGAGCACTGAAGCTTTCTTT. Amino acid sequence: CASKSTEAFF.

V is TRBV5-6 and J is TRBJ1-2; D is unclear. Trimming took 4 bases from V and 4 from J, leaving 11 bases between them. This CDR3 comprises 13 residues. The V gene's germline CDR1 is SGHDT and CDR2 YYEEEE. CDR3 in amino acids: CASSRDLIYGYTF. Written as DNA, the CDR3 is TGTGCCAGCAGCCGCGATCTCATCTATGGCTACACCTTC. Full variable domain (remainder filled in from reference TRBV5-6 and TRBJ1-2): DAGVTQSPTHLIKTRGQQVTLRCSPKSGHDTVSWYQQALGQGPQFIFQYYEEEERQRGNFPDRFSGHQFPNYSSELNVNALLLGDSALYLCASSRDLIYGYTFGSGTRLTVV.

The chain carries TRBV6-2 or TRBV6-3 and TRBJ1-2, with D uncertain. V shed 0 bases and J shed 2 bases, with 7 bases lying between them. The CDR3 runs 14 residues. Looked up from germline, CDR1 is MNHEY and CDR2 is SVGEGT. The CDR3 nucleotides read TGTGCCAGCAGTTACTCGTACAGAAACTATGGCTACACCTTC. Encoded protein: CASSYSYRNYGYTF.

The chain recombines TRBV6-6 with TRBJ2-7; tentative D call: TRBD2 (7 bases). Trimming removed 6 bases at V and 3 bases at J, with 18 bases between. Germline values: CDR1 MNHNY, CDR2 SVGAGI (reference sequence). This CDR3 contains 15 residues. The CDR3 nucleotides read TGTGCCAGCAGCCCAGATAGGGGGGGGTACTACGAGCAGTACTTC. It specifies CASSPDRGGYYEQYF.

The chain has TRBV21-1 and TRBJ1-6; the DNA was not used to check the table's D call, TRBD1. TRBV21-1 counts as a pseudogene. The CDR3 contains 16 residues. The chain's CDR3 is CASSSPRTDYNSPLHF. The CDR3 nucleotides are TGTGCCAGCAGCTCCCCAAGGACAGATTATAATTCACCCCTCCACTTT.

This sequence joins TRBV3-1 (or the pseudogene TRBV3-2) and TRBJ2-1; TRBD2 aligns across 7 bases. Germline V gene lookup returns CDR1 LGHDT and CDR2 YNNKEL (reference sequence). V shed 2 bases, J shed 1 base, and the junction held 5 bases outside the gene matches. The CDR3 runs 16 residues. As DNA, the CDR3 is TGTGCCAGCAGCCAATCACTAGCGTCATCCTACAATGAGCAGTTCTTC. Its protein is CASSQSLASSYNEQFF.

The chain combines TRBV27 with TRBJ1-1; D is undetermined. CDR3 length: 14 amino acids. In germline, CDR1 is MNHEY, CDR2 SMNVEV (reference sequence). Trimming pared 3 bases from V and 4 bases from J, leaving 12 bases between. The CDR3 loop reads CASSFGPSPTEAFF. The CDR3 DNA follows: TGTGCCAGCAGTTTTGGACCGTCCCCCACTGAAGCTTTCTTT.

V is TRBV19 and J is TRBJ1-1; D is unclear. Trimming shortened V by 8 bases and J by 4 bases, and 17 bases separated the two germline ends. The CDR3 runs 14 residues. Germline V CDR1 and CDR2: LNHDA, SQIVND (reference sequence). The CDR3 region has the DNA TGTGCCAGTGGCAACCGGGAAAGAGGCACTGAAGCTTTCTTT. Protein: CASGNRERGTEAFF.

This clone was counted a few times. This rearrangement joins TRBV9 to TRBJ1-2; D not resolved. Trimming shortened V by 1 base and J by 2 bases, and 12 bases separated the two germline ends. The germline V gene has CDR1 SGDLS and CDR2 YYNGEE. CDR3 length: 15 amino acids. The CDR3 sequence is CASSVQGTTNYGYTF. The CDR3 region has the DNA TGTGCCAGCAGCGTACAAGGAACTACGAACTATGGCTACACCTTC.

The chain combines TRBV12-3 or TRBV12-4 with TRBJ1-1, with D uncertain. The CDR3 is 13 amino acids. V lost 6 bases and J 4 bases, leaving 12 bases between the germline ends. CDR3 bases: TGTGCCAGCAGAACCTTGGGGATCACTGAAGCTTTCTTT. It yields the protein CASRTLGITEAFF.

V and J are TRBV10-3 and TRBJ2-5, with D perhaps being TRBD1 or TRBD2 (5 bases each). The CDR3 length is 13 residues. Germline V gene data show CDR1 as ENHRY and CDR2 as SYGVKD. V was clipped by 4 bases and J by 2 bases, with 8 bases between them. Here the CDR3 reads CAISAGQQETQYF. The CDR3, as DNA: TGTGCCATCAGTGCGGGGCAACAAGAGACCCAGTACTTC.

The chain carries TRBV6-1 and TRBJ2-2, with D possibly matching TRBD2 (7 bases). Trimming stripped 2 bases from V and 8 bases from J, with 15 bases between. Germline V CDR1 and CDR2: MNHNS, SASEGT. The CDR3 length is 15 residues. For the CDR3, the DNA is TGTGCCAGCAGTGAACCCTCACAGGGAGGGGGGGAGCTGTTTTTT. This encodes CASSEPSQGGGELFF.

This sequence joins TRBV29-1 and TRBJ2-7; possibly TRBD1 or TRBD2 for D (6 bases each). The CDR3 spans 11 residues. CDR1 is SQVTM and CDR2 is ANQGSEA in the germline V gene. Trimming took 8 bases from V and 5 from J, leaving 13 bases between them. The CDR3 DNA reads TGCAGCACCCAAGGGGGGAACGAGCAGTACTTC. Protein product: CSTQGGNEQYF.

The V gene is TRBV18, the J gene TRBJ1-4; D unresolved. V dropped 3 bases and J dropped 2 bases, with 13 bases sitting between them. This CDR3 comprises 16 residues. Germline V CDR1 and CDR2: KGHSH, LQKENI. The CDR3 DNA is TGTGCCAGCTCACCTCCGACGGCGTTTACTAATGAAAAACTGTTTTTT. Amino acid sequence: CASSPPTAFTNEKLFF.